This passage covers 32 T cell receptor beta chains from one sample sequenced in a study of blood T cells in healthy people across ages. It was with a sample-barcoded 5' primer and a J-beta primer mix that a second PCR of roughly 6 to 11 cycles was run. In TCRdb, the 5' RACE reads were re-called with MiXCR into one record per CDR3 protein. The sample includes approximately 1.5 million distinct CDR3 sequences, roughly 43% of them seen just once. The sequenced sample consisted of blood. These receptors originate from a young woman in good health.

The chain uses TRBV4-3 and TRBJ1-2; D ambiguous. Germline CDR1 is LGHNA and CDR2 is YSLEER. This CDR3 region has 15 residues. Trimming left V 0 bases short and J 4 bases short, with 12 bases between. The CDR3 sequence is CASSQEGAGGYGYTF. DNA for the CDR3: TGCGCCAGCAGCCAAGAAGGCGCTGGCGGCTATGGCTACACCTTC.

The gene calls are TRBV4-2 and TRBJ1-1, with unresolved D. The V end lost 1 base, the J end lost 5 bases, and 8 bases lay between the germline ends. This CDR3 contains 13 residues. CDR1 is LGHNA, CDR2 YNFKEQ, per germline. The CDR3 DNA sequence: TGTGCCAGCAGCCAAGTCGACTCAACTGAAGCTTTCTTT. Translation: CASSQVDSTEAFF.

The gene calls are TRBV21-1 and TRBJ2-7; the table assigns TRBD2, which was not confirmed against the DNA. TRBV21-1 corresponds to a pseudogene. CDR3 size: 17 residues. The CDR3 loop is CASSKQAPGTSGREQYF. The DNA for the CDR3 is TGTGCCAGCAGTAAACAAGCACCCGGGACTAGCGGGAGAGAGCAGTACTTC.

The J gene is TRBJ2-1, the V gene TRBV4-2; D tentatively reads TRBD1 or TRBD2 (6 bases each). Trimming took 1 base from V and 3 from J, leaving 10 bases between them. Germline CDR1 LGHNA, CDR2 YNFKEQ. The CDR3 sequence is 15 residues long. The DNA of the CDR3 is TGTGCCAGCAGCCAAGGGCGGGGACACTACAATGAGCAGTTCTTC. Its protein is CASSQGRGHYNEQFF.

Only a few counts were recorded for this clonotype. V and J are TRBV7-2 and TRBJ2-5; the match to TRBD2 covers 9 bases. Germline trimming cut 5 bases from V and 7 bases from J; bases unmatched to any gene: 20. This CDR3 contains 18 residues. CDR1 is SGHTA and CDR2 is FQGNSA in the germline V gene. CDR3 amino acids: CASSARIAAGGRGVTQYF. Written as DNA, the CDR3 is TGTGCCAGCAGCGCCAGGATTGCTGCGGGGGGGCGGGGGGTGACCCAGTACTTC.

The genes are TRBV20-1 and TRBJ2-1; 9 positions agree with TRBD2. With V trimmed by 3 bases and J by 1 base, 4 bases remained unmatched. This CDR3 region has 15 residues. In germline, CDR1 is DFQATT, CDR2 SNEGSKA (reference sequence). The CDR3 is CSASSGRKSYNEQFF. Written as DNA, the CDR3 is TGCAGTGCTAGTAGCGGGAGAAAGTCCTACAATGAGCAGTTCTTC.

V usage is TRBV14 and J usage is TRBJ2-7, with D maybe TRBD1 (5 bases). Germline V gene data show CDR1 as SGHDN and CDR2 as FVKESK. V lost 2 bases and J lost 3, with 11 bases in between. The CDR3 runs to 14 residues. CDR3 bases: TGTGCCAGCAGCCAATTTCAGGGATTCTACGAGCAGTACTTC. Amino acids: CASSQFQGFYEQYF.

J is TRBJ2-7 and V is TRBV20-1; D may be TRBD2 (6 bases). Trimming stripped 6 bases from V and 2 bases from J, with 17 bases between. This CDR3 comprises 14 residues. Germline V gene lookup returns CDR1 DFQATT and CDR2 SNEGSKA (reference sequence). CDR3 loop: CSATSTGVTYEQYF. The CDR3, as DNA: TGCAGTGCCACATCTACGGGAGTCACCTACGAGCAGTACTTC.

The chain recombines TRBV6-6 with TRBJ1-2, with TRBD1 identical over 9 bases. J was trimmed by 4 bases and V by 0 bases; bases with no gene match: 9. Germline CDR1 and CDR2: MNHNY and SVGAGI (reference sequence). The CDR3 runs 17 residues. DNA of the CDR3: TGTGCCAGCAGTTACTCGAATCCCTTGGGACAGGGCTATGGCTACACCTTC. Residues: CASSYSNPLGQGYGYTF.

The chain couples TRBV10-1 to TRBJ2-5, with 11 bases that match TRBD1. CDR1 is WNHNN, CDR2 SYGVQD, per germline (reference sequence). This CDR3 region has 17 residues. V was pared by 3 bases and J by 2 bases, with 8 bases of the junction left unmatched. CDR3 in amino acids: CASSDPGGTGGQETQYF. The CDR3 nucleotides are TGCGCCAGCAGTGACCCTGGAGGGACAGGGGGGCAAGAGACCCAGTACTTC.

This clonotype was counted at least ten times. The chain has TRBV12-3 or TRBV12-4 and TRBJ2-7; tentative D call: TRBD1 (5 bases). The V and J ends lost 3 bases and 2 bases respectively, with 8 bases between them. The CDR3 covers 13 residues. CDR3 residues: CASSFGRAYEQYF. CDR3 coding DNA: TGTGCCAGCAGTTTTGGCAGGGCCTACGAGCAGTACTTC.

This clonotype showed up just a few times. The chain uses TRBV6-6 and TRBJ1-5; tentative D call: TRBD1 (5 bases). Germline V lookup: CDR1 MNHNY, CDR2 SVGAGI (reference sequence). Trimming removed 5 bases from V and 0 bases from J, with 8 bases in between. The length of the CDR3 is 14 residues. CDR3 sequence (DNA): TGTGCCAGCAGTCGACAGATTAGCAATCAGCCCCAGCATTTT. It is translated as CASSRQISNQPQHF.

The sample holds a few counts of this clonotype. V gene TRBV4-2 combines with J gene TRBJ2-7; 12 positions agree with TRBD2. This CDR3 is 15 amino acids long. The ends lost 4 bases at V and 6 bases at J; junction bases unmatched: 7. From germline, CDR1 is LGHNA and CDR2 YNFKEQ. CDR3 protein: CASSLMTSGRSEQYF. CDR3 DNA sequence: TGTGCCAGCAGCCTGATGACTAGCGGGAGATCCGAGCAGTACTTC.

As to this clonotype: A much larger clone lies a single base off, so this may be a read error. The chain links TRBV20-1 to TRBJ2-5; D is possibly TRBD2 (6 bases). The DNA end lines up better with TRBJ2-7; the J call may be wrong. The length of the CDR3 is 13 residues. Looked up from germline, CDR1 is DFQATT and CDR2 is SNEGSKA (reference sequence). CDR3 residues: CSARGDFSCEQYF. CDR3 DNA: TGCAGTGCTAGGGGGGACTTCTCCTGCGAGCAGTACTTC.

This clonotype showed up just a few times. The chain uses TRBV20-1 and TRBJ1-1, with D maybe TRBD1 (5 bases). This CDR3 contains 12 residues. V lost 3 bases and J 5 bases, leaving 10 bases between the germline ends. Germline V gene sequence: CDR1 DFQATT, CDR2 SNEGSKA (reference sequence). The CDR3 nucleotides read TGCAGTGCTAGTCTGGGGGGGACTGAAGCTTTCTTT. It is translated as CSASLGGTEAFF.

The gene calls are TRBV6-1 and TRBJ2-1, with D maybe TRBD2 (6 bases). The CDR3 length is 15 residues. Trimming took 4 bases from V and 6 from J, leaving 16 bases between them. Per germline, CDR1 MNHNS and CDR2 SASEGT. The CDR3 coding sequence is TGTGCCAGCAGTGGACTTATTAGCGGTTTCAATGAGCAGTTCTTC. It specifies CASSGLISGFNEQFF.

The chain joins TRBV19 to TRBJ2-1, with D perhaps TRBD2 (5 bases). V lost 3 bases and J 1 base, leaving 10 bases between the germline ends. CDR1 and CDR2 from the germline V gene are LNHDA and SQIVND (reference sequence). The CDR3 runs 15 residues. This chain's CDR3 is CASSIEGLSYNEQFF. CDR3 in DNA: TGTGCCAGTAGTATCGAGGGCCTGTCCTACAATGAGCAGTTCTTC. Looking up the rest from reference TRBV19 and TRBJ2-1 gives the full variable domain: DGGITQSPKYLFRKEGQNVTLSCEQNLNHDAMYWYRQDPGQGLRLIYYSQIVNDFQKGDIAEGYSVSREKKESFPLTVTSAQKNPTAFYLCASSIEGLSYNEQFFGPGTRLTVL.

V gene TRBV4-1 combines with J gene TRBJ1-5, with D possibly being TRBD1 (6 bases). The V gene lost 0 bases and the J gene lost 4 bases, with 13 bases spanning the gap. The CDR3 totals 16 residues. CDR1 MGHRA and CDR2 YSYEKL come from the germline V gene. The CDR3 coding sequence is TGCGCCAGCAGCCAAGATCCGACAGGTTTTAATCAGCCCCAGCATTTT. Residues: CASSQDPTGFNQPQHF.

The rearrangement links TRBV2 to TRBJ2-1, with D unresolved. Germline CDR1 and CDR2: SNHLY and FYNNEI. The CDR3 is 12 amino acids. Trimming stripped 3 bases from V and 7 bases from J, with 7 bases between. Here the CDR3 DNA reads TGTGCCAGCAGTGAGTGCGCAAATGAGCAGTTCTTC. Translation gives CASSECANEQFF.

A few counts support this clonotype. This sequence joins TRBV10-3 and TRBJ2-5, with 8 bases identical to TRBD2. Germline assignment: CDR1 ENHRY and CDR2 SYGVKD. The CDR3 consists of 16 residues. Trimming took 0 bases from V and 11 from J; bases not matched to a gene: 14. The CDR3 DNA reads TGTGCCATCAGTGAGTCGGTAGCGGGAACCTACAATGAGCAGTACTTC. This gives the protein CAISESVAGTYNEQYF.

Ten or more counts support this clonotype. The chain has TRBV18 and TRBJ2-1; 15 nucleotides match TRBD2. The length of the CDR3 is 16 residues. The germline V gene has CDR1 KGHSH and CDR2 LQKENI. V gave up 3 bases and J gave up 7 bases; unmatched junction bases: 4. CDR3 nucleotide sequence: TGTGCCAGCTCACCGCCTGGACTAGCGGGAGGGAATGAGCAGTTCTTC. Protein: CASSPPGLAGGNEQFF. Full variable domain (rest looked up from reference TRBV18 and TRBJ2-1): NAGVMQNPRHLVRRRGQEARLRCSPMKGHSHVYWYRQLPEEGLKFMVYLQKENIIDESGMPKERFSAEFPKEGPSILRIQQVVRGDSAAYFCASSPPGLAGGNEQFFGPGTRLTVL.

CDR3 in amino acids: CASSEYSAGYTF. Written as DNA, the CDR3 is TGTGCCAGCAGTGAATACAGCGCAGGCTACACCTTC. The chain combines TRBV25-1 with TRBJ1-2; D uncertain. The CDR3 has 12 residues. Germline V gene lookup returns CDR1 MGHDK and CDR2 SYGVNS. V lost 0 bases and J 8 bases, leaving 7 bases between the germline ends.

The DNA of the CDR3 is TGTGCCAGCAGTTACGACAGGGGTACCTACGAGCAGTACTTC. Its protein is CASSYDRGTYEQYF. The chain joins TRBV6-5 to TRBJ2-7, with 8 bases matching TRBD1. CDR3 length equals 14 residues. V was clipped by 2 bases and J by 2 bases; unmatched bases: 2. Germline V gives CDR1 MNHEY, CDR2 SVGAGI.

This clonotype has more than one count but fewer than ten. This chain connects TRBV12-3 or TRBV12-4 to TRBJ1-1; 7 nucleotides agree with TRBD1. After removal of 3 bases from V and 0 bases from J, the junction contained 4 bases not matched to a gene. The CDR3 totals 15 residues. In nucleotides, the CDR3 is TGTGCCAGCAGTTTTATAGGGGGCATGAACACTGAAGCTTTCTTT. Its protein product is CASSFIGGMNTEAFF.

This clonotype was observed a handful of times. This rearrangement joins TRBV10-3 to TRBJ1-3; possible D gene TRBD1, 5 bases. From germline, CDR1 is ENHRY and CDR2 SYGVKD. The CDR3 extends over 13 amino acids. Deletions cut 8 bases from V and 4 bases from J, with 12 bases between. CDR3 bases: TGTGCCATCGCGGGGGGAAAGGGAAACACCATATATTTT. Amino acids: CAIAGGKGNTIYF.

This clonotype was found a few times. The V and J genes are TRBV20-1 and TRBJ2-1; D is ambiguous. Germline CDR1 DFQATT, CDR2 SNEGSKA (reference sequence). The ends were cut back, 2 bases at V and 0 bases at J, with 11 bases in the middle. The CDR3 extends over 15 amino acids. The CDR3 region has the DNA TGCAGTGCTAGATCTCCGGGCAGCTCCTACAATGAGCAGTTCTTC. Protein product: CSARSPGSSYNEQFF.

V is TRBV9 and J is TRBJ2-3, with a tentative D call TRBD1 (5 bases). Trimming stripped 3 bases from V and 4 bases from J, with 21 bases between. The CDR3 has 17 amino acids. Germline V gene data show CDR1 as SGDLS and CDR2 as YYNGEE. The CDR3: CASSEYGRASGADTQYF. CDR3 in DNA: TGTGCCAGCAGCGAGTACGGCAGGGCGAGTGGCGCAGATACGCAGTATTTT.

This clonotype came up a few times. The chain carries TRBV6-6 and TRBJ2-7; perhaps TRBD1 as D (6 bases). Per germline, CDR1 MNHNY and CDR2 SVGAGI (reference sequence). Trimming shortened V by 2 bases and J by 3 bases, and 17 bases separated the two germline ends. The CDR3 loop spans 16 amino acids. CDR3 sequence reads: CASSYPSSDRGYEQYF. The CDR3 bases are TGTGCCAGCAGTTACCCATCTTCGGACAGAGGCTACGAGCAGTACTTC.

The rearrangement uses TRBV20-1 and TRBJ2-3; D is unclear. The CDR3 runs 13 residues. Germline V CDR1 and CDR2: DFQATT, SNEGSKA (reference sequence). V lost 5 bases and J 2 bases, leaving 11 bases between the germline ends. The CDR3, as DNA: TGCAGTGCTCCTACGGAAGACACAGATACGCAGTATTTT. Translated: CSAPTEDTDTQYF.

The genes are TRBV29-1 and TRBJ2-5, with TRBD2 matching 11 bases. Germline V lookup: CDR1 SQVTM, CDR2 ANQGSEA. V was pared by 1 base and J by 11 bases, with 12 bases of the junction left unmatched. The length of the CDR3 is 15 residues. The CDR3 spells CSVEGGTSGYNEQYF. The CDR3 nucleotides are TGCAGCGTTGAAGGAGGGACTAGCGGATACAATGAGCAGTACTTC. The whole variable domain, filled in from reference TRBV29-1 and TRBJ2-5, reads SAVISQKPSRDICQRGTSLTIQCQVDSQVTMMFWYRQQPGQSLTLIATANQGSEATYESGFVIDKFPISRPNLTFSTLTVSNMSPEDSSIYLCSVEGGTSGYNEQYFGPGTRLLVL.

V usage is TRBV6-4 and J usage is TRBJ2-3, with D tentatively TRBD2 (5 bases). Trimming took 6 bases from V and 2 from J, leaving 18 bases between them. Germline V CDR1 and CDR2: MRHNA, SNTAGT. This CDR3 comprises 16 residues. The CDR3: CASSQRGEAHTDTQYF. CDR3 DNA: TGTGCCAGCAGCCAACGGGGTGAGGCACACACAGATACGCAGTATTTT.

This clonotype was recorded a few times. The chain carries TRBV12-3 or TRBV12-4 and TRBJ2-7, with D possibly TRBD1 on 5 matching bases. The CDR3 runs 15 residues. V was clipped by 5 bases and J by 4 bases, with 18 bases between them. The CDR3 DNA sequence: TGTGCCAGCAGTCCTGGTCCTACCAGGGTTTACGAGCAGTACTTC. Translated, it gives CASSPGPTRVYEQYF.